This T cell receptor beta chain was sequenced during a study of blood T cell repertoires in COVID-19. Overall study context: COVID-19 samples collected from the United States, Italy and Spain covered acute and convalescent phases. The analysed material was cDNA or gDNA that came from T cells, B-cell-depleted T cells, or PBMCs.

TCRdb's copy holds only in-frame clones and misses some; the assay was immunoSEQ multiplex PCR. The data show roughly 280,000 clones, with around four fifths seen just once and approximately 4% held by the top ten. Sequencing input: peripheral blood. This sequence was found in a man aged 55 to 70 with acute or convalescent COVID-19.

The CDR3 sequence is CATTRTGGLETQYF. The CDR3 nucleotides are TGTGCCACCACCAGGACAGGGGGCTTAGAGACCCAGTACTTC. The genes are TRBV15 and TRBJ2-5; 11 bases align to TRBD1. The CDR3 is 14 residues long. Germline V gene lookup returns CDR1 LNHNV and CDR2 YYDKDF (reference sequence). V lost 7 bases, J lost 4 bases, and 5 bases stayed unmatched.